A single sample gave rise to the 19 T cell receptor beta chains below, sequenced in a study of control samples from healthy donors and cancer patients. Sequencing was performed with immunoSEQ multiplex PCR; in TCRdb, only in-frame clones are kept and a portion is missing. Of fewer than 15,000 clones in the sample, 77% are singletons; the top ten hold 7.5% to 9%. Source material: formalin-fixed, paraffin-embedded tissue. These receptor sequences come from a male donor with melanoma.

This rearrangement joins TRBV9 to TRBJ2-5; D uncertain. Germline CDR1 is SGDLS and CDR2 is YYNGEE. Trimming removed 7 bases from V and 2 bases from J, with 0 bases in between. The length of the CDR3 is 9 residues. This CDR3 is CASQETQYF. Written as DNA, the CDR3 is TGTGCCAGCCAAGAGACCCAGTACTTC.

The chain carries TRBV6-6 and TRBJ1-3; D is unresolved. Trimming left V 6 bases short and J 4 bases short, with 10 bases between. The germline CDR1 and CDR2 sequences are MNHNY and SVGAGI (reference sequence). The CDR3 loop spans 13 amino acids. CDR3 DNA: TGTGCCAGCAGGGAGCCGCAAGGAAACACCATATATTTT. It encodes CASREPQGNTIYF.

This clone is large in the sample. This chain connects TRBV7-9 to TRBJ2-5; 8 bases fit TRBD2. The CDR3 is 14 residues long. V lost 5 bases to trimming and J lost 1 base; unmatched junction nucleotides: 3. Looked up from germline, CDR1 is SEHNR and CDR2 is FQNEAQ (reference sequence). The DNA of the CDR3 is TGTGCCAGCAGCCTAAGCGGGGGCCAAGAGACCCAGTACTTC. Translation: CASSLSGGQETQYF.

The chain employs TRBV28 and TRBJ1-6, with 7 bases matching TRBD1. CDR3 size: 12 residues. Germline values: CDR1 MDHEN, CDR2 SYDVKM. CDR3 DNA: TGTGGCTCGGGACAGTTGGGCTCACCCCTCCACTTT. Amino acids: CGSGQLGSPLHF.

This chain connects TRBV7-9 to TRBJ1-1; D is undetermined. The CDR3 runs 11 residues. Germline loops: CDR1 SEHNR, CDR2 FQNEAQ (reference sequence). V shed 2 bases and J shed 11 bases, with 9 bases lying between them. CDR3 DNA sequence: TGTGCCAGCAGCTTAACTGGGCAGGCTTTCTTT. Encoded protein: CASSLTGQAFF.

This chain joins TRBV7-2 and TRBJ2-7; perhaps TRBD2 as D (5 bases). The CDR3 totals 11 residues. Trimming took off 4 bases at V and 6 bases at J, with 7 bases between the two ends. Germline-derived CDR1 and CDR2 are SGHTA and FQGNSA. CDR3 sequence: CASSYGGEQYF. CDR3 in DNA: TGTGCCAGCAGCTACGGAGGCGAGCAGTACTTC.

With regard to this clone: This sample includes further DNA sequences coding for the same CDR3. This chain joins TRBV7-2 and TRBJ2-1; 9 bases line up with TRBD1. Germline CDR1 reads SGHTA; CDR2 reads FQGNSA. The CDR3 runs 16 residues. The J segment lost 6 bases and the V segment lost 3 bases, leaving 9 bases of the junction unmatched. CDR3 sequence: CASSFPGTGRVNEQFF. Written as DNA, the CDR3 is TGTGCCAGCAGCTTCCCCGGGACAGGGAGGGTCAATGAGCAGTTCTTC.

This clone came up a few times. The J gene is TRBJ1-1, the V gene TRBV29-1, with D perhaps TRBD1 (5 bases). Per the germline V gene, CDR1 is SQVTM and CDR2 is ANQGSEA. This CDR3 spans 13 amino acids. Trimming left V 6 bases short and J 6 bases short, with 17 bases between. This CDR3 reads CSVFGTSLPEAFF. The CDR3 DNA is TGCAGCGTGTTCGGGACCTCTTTACCTGAAGCTTTCTTT.

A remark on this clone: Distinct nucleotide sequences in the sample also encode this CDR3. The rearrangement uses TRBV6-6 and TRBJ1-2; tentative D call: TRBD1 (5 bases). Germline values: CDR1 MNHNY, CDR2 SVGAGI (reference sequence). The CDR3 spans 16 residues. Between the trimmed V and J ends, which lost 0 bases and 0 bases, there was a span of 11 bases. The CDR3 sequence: CASSYSLGLANYGYTF. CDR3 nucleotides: TGTGCCAGCAGTTACTCGTTGGGACTAGCTAACTATGGCTACACCTTC.

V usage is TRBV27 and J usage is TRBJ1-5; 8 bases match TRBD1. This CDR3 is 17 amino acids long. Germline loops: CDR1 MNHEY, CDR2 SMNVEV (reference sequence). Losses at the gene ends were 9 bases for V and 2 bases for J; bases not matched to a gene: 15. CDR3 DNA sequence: TGTGCCAGAGCCTTACTTCCAGGGGGCAGGGGCAATCAGCCCCAGCATTTT. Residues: CARALLPGGRGNQPQHF.

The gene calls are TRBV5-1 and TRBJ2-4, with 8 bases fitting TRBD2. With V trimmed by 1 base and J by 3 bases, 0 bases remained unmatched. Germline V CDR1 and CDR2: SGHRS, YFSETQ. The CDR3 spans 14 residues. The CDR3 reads CASSLLAGKNIQYF. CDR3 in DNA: TGCGCCAGCAGCTTGCTAGCGGGCAAAAACATTCAGTACTTC.

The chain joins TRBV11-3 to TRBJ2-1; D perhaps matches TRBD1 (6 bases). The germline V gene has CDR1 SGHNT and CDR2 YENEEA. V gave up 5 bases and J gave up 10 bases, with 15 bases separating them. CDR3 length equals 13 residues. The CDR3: CASSRTGTPEQFF. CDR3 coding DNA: TGTGCCAGCAGCCGGACTGGGACACCCGAGCAGTTCTTC. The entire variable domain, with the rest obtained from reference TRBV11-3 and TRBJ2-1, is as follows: EAGVVQSPRYKIIEKKQPVAFWCNPISGHNTLYWYLQNLGQGPELLIRYENEEAVDDSQLPKDRFSAERLKGVDSTLKIQPAELGDSAVYLCASSRTGTPEQFFGPGTRLTVL.

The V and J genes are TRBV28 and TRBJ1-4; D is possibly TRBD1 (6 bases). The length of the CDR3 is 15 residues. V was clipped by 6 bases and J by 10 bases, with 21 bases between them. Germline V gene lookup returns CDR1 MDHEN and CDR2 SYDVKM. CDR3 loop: CASSPLGEGVRKLFF. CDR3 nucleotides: TGTGCCAGCAGCCCTCTGGGGGAGGGGGTACGAAAACTGTTTTTT.

The CDR3 nucleotides are TGTGCCTGGAGTGAAGGAGATTACGAGCAGTACTTC. It translates to CAWSEGDYEQYF. This rearrangement joins TRBV30 to TRBJ2-7; D unclear. Looked up from germline, CDR1 is GTSNPN and CDR2 is SVGIG (reference sequence). The CDR3 runs to 12 residues. V lost 1 base to trimming and J lost 4 bases, with 8 bases between them.

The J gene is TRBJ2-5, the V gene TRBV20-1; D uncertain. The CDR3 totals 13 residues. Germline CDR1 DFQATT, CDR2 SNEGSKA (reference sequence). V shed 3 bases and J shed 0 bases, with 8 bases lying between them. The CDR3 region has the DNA TGCAGTGCTAGTTGGGCGGACCAAGAGACCCAGTACTTC. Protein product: CSASWADQETQYF.

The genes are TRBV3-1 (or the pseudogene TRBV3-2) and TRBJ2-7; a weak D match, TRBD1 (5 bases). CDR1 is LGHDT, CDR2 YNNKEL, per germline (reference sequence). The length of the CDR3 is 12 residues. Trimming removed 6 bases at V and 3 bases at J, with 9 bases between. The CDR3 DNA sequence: TGTGCCAGCAGATTGACAGACTACGAGCAGTACTTC. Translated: CASRLTDYEQYF.

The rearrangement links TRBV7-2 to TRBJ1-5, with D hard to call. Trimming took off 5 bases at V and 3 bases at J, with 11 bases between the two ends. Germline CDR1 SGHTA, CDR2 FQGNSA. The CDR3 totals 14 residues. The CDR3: CASSHGWANQPQHF. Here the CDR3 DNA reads TGTGCCAGCAGCCATGGATGGGCCAATCAGCCCCAGCATTTT.

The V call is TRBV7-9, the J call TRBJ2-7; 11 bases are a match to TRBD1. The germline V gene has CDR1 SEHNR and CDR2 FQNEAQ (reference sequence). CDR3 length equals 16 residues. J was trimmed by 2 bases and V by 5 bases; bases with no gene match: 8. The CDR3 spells CASSGQGAATTYEQYF. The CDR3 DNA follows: TGTGCCAGCAGCGGACAGGGGGCTGCTACTACCTACGAGCAGTACTTC.

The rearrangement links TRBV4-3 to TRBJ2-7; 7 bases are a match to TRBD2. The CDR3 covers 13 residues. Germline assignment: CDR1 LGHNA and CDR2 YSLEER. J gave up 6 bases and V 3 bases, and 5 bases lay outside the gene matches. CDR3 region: CASSHWGGTEQYF. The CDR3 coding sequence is TGCGCCAGCAGCCACTGGGGGGGTACCGAGCAGTACTTC.